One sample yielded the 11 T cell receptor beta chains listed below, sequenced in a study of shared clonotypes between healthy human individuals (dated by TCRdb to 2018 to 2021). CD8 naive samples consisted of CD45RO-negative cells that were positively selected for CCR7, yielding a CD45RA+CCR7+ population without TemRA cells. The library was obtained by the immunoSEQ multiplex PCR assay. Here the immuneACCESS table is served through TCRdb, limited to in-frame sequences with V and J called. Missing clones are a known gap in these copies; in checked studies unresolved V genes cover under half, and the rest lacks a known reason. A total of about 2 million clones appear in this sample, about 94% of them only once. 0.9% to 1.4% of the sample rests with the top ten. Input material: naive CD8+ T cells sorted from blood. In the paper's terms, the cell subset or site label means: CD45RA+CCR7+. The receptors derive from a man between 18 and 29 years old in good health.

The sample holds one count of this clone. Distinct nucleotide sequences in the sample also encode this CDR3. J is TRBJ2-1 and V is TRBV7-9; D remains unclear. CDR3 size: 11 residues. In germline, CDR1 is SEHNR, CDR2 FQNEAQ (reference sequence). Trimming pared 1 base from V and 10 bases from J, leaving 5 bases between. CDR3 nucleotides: TGTGCCAGCAGCTTAGAGGGAGAGCAGTTCTTC. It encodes CASSLEGEQFF. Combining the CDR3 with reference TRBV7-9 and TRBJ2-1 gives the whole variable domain DTGVSQNPRHKITKRGQNVTFRCDPISEHNRLYWYRQTLGQGPEFLTYFQNEAQLEKSRLLSDRFSAERPKGSFSTLEIQRTEQGDSAMYLCASSLEGEQFFGPGTRLTVL.

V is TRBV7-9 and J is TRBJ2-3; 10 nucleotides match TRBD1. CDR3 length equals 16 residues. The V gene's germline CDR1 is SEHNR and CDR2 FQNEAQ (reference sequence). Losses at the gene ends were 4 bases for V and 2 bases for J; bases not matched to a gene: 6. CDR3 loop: CASSSRDRGVTDTQYF. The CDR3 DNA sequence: TGTGCCAGCAGCTCAAGGGACAGGGGCGTCACAGATACGCAGTATTTT.

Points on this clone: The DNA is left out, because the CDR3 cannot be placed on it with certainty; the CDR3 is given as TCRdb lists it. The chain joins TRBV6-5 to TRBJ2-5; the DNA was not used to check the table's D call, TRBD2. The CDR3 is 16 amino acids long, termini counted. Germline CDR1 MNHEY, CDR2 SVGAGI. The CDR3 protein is CASSSSTSGREETQYF.

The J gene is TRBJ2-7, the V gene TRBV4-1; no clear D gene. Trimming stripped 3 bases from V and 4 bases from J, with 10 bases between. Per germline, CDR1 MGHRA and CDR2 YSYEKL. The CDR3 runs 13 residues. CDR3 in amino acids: CASSHMLQYEQYF. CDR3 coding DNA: TGCGCCAGCAGCCACATGTTACAGTACGAGCAGTACTTC.

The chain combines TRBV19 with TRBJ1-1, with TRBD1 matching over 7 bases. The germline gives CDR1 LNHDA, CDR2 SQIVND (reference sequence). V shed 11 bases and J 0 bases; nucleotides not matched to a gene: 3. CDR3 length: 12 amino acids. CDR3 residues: CAVGTVNTEAFF. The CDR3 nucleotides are TGTGCCGTCGGGACAGTGAACACTGAAGCTTTCTTT.

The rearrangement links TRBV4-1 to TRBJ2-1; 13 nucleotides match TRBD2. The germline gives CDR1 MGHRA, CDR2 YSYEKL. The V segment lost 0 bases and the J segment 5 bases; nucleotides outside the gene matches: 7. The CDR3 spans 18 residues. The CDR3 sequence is CASSQEVEGLAGNNEQFF. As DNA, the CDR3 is TGCGCCAGCAGCCAAGAAGTGGAGGGACTAGCGGGGAACAATGAGCAGTTCTTC.

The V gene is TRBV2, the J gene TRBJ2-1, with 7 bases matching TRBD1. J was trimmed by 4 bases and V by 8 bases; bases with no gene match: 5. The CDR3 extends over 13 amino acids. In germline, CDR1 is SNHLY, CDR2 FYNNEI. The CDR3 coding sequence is TGTGCCAGCTTAGGACAGGAGTACAATGAGCAGTTCTTC. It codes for CASLGQEYNEQFF.

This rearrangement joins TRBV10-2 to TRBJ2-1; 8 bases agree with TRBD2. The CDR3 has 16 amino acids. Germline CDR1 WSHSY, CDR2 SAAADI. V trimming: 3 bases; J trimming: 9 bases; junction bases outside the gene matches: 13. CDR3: CASSDWREEEQGEQFF. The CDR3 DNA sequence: TGCGCCAGCAGTGACTGGCGGGAGGAAGAGCAGGGTGAGCAGTTCTTC.

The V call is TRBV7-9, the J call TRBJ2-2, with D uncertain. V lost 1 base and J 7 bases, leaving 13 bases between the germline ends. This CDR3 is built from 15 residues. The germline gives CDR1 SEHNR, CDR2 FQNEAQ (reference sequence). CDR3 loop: CASSLELNLVGELFF. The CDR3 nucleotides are TGTGCCAGCAGCTTAGAGTTGAATCTAGTCGGGGAGCTGTTTTTT.

CDR3 sequence reads: CASSRLLAGGATGELFF. CDR3 nucleotide sequence: TGCGCCAGCAGCCGCCTACTAGCGGGAGGGGCAACCGGGGAGCTGTTTTTT. The J gene is TRBJ2-2, the V gene TRBV4-3; 13 nucleotides line up with TRBD2. There are 17 residues in the CDR3. Germline assignment: CDR1 LGHNA and CDR2 YSLEER. Germline trimming cut 4 bases from V and 5 bases from J; bases unmatched to any gene: 7.

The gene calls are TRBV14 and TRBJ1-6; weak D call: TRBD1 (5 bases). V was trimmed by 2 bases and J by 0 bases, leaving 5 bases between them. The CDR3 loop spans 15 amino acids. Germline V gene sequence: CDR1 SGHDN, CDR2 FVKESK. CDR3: CASSQRGSYNSPLHF. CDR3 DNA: TGTGCCAGCAGCCAAAGGGGCTCCTATAATTCACCCCTCCACTTT.